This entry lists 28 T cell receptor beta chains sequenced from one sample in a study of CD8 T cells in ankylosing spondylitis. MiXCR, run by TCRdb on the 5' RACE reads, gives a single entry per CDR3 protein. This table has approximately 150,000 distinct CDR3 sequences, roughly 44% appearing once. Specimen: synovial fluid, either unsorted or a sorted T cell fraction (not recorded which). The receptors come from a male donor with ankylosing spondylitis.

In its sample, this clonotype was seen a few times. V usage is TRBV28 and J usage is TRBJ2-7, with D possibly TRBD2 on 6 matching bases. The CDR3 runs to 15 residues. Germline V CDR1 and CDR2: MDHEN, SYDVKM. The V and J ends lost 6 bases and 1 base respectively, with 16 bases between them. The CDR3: CASSRRGGASYEQYF. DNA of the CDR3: TGTGCCAGCAGCCGTCGGGGCGGGGCTTCCTACGAGCAGTACTTC.

CDR3: CAISESGTSGPPYEQYF. CDR3 DNA: TGTGCCATCAGTGAGTCGGGGACTAGCGGTCCCCCCTACGAGCAGTACTTC. The V and J genes are TRBV10-3 and TRBJ2-7; 11 nucleotides match TRBD2. From germline, CDR1 is ENHRY and CDR2 SYGVKD. The CDR3 is made up of 17 amino acids. V lost 0 bases, J lost 2 bases, and 6 bases stayed unmatched.

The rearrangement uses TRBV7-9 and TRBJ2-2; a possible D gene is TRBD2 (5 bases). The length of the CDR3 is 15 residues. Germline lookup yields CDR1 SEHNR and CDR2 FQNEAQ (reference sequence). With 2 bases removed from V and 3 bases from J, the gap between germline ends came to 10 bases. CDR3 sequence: CASSLLLGYTGELFF. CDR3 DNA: TGTGCCAGCAGCTTACTACTAGGATACACCGGGGAGCTGTTTTTT.

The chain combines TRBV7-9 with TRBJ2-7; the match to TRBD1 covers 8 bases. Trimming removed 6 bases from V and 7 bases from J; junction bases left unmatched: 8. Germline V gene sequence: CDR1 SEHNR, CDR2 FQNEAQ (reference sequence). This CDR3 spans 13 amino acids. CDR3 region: CASRWQGAKEQYF. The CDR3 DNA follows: TGTGCCAGCAGATGGCAGGGGGCGAAGGAGCAGTACTTC. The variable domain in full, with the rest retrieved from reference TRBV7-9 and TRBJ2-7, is DTGVSQNPRHKITKRGQNVTFRCDPISEHNRLYWYRQTLGQGPEFLTYFQNEAQLEKSRLLSDRFSAERPKGSFSTLEIQRTEQGDSAMYLCASRWQGAKEQYFGPGTRLTVT.

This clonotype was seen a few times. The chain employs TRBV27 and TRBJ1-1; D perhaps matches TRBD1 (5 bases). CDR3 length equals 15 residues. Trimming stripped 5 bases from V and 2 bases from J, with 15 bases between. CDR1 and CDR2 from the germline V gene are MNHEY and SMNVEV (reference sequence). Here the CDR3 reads CASSNPTDANTEAFF. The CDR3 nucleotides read TGTGCCAGCAGTAACCCGACAGACGCTAACACTGAAGCTTTCTTT.

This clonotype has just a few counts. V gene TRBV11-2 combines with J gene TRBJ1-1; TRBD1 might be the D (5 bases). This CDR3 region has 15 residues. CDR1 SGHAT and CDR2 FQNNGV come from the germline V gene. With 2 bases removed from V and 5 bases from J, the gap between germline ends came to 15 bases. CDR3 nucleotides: TGTGCCAGCAGCTTAAACCCCTCGGGGGGGACTGAAGCTTTCTTT. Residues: CASSLNPSGGTEAFF. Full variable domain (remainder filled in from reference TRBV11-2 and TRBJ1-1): EAGVAQSPRYKIIEKRQSVAFWCNPISGHATLYWYQQILGQGPKLLIQFQNNGVVDDSQLPKDRFSAERLKGVDSTLKIQPAKLEDSAVYLCASSLNPSGGTEAFFGQGTRLTVV.

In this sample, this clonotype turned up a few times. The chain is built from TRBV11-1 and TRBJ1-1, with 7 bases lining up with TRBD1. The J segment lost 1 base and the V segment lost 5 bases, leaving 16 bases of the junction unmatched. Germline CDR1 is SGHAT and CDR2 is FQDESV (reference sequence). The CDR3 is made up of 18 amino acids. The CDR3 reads CASSAGYRGLRRNTEAFF. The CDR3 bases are TGTGCCAGCAGCGCAGGGTACAGGGGCCTTAGGAGGAACACTGAAGCTTTCTTT.

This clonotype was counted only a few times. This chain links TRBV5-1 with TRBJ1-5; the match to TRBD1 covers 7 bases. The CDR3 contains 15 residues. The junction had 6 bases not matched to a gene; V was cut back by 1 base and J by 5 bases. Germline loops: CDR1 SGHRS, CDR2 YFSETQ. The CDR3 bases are TGCGCCAGCAGCTTGTGGACAGGAGGCGATCAGCCCCAGCATTTT. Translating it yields CASSLWTGGDQPQHF. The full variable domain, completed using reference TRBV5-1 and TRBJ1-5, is KAGVTQTPRYLIKTRGQQVTLSCSPISGHRSVSWYQQTPGQGLQFLFEYFSETQRNKGNFPGRFSGRQFSNSRSEMNVSTLELGDSALYLCASSLWTGGDQPQHFGDGTRLSIL.

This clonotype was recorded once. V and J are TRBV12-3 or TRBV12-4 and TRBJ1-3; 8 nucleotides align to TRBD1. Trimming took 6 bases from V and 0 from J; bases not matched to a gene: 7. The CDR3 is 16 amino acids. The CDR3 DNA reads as TGTGCCAGCAGGCAGACAGGGGTGATCTCTGGAAACACCATATATTTT. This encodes CASRQTGVISGNTIYF.

The CDR3 loop is CASSQADRSVSYNSPLHF. CDR3 DNA sequence: TGCGCCAGCAGCCAAGCGGACAGGTCCGTCTCCTATAATTCACCCCTCCACTTT. The rearrangement joins TRBV4-1 to TRBJ1-6; 7 nucleotides line up with TRBD1. The CDR3 contains 18 residues. Germline CDR1 MGHRA, CDR2 YSYEKL. J gave up 0 bases and V 1 base, and 6 bases lay outside the gene matches.

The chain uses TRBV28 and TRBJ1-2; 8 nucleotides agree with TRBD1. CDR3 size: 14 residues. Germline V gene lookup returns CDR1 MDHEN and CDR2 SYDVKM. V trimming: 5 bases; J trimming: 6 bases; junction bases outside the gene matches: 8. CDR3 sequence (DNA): TGTGCCAGCAGTCCCTGGACAGGGAGGGATGGCTACACCTTC. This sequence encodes CASSPWTGRDGYTF.

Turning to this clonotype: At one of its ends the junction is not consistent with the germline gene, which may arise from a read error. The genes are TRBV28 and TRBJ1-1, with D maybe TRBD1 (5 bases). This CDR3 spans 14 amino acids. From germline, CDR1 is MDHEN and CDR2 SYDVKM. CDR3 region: CASSFSTANTEALF. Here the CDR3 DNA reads TGTGCCAGCAGTTTCTCGACAGCGAACACTGAAGCTTTGTTT.

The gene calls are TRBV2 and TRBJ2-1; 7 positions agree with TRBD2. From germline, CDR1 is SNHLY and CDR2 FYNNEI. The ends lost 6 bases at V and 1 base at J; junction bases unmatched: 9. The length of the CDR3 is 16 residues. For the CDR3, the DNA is TGTGCCAGCAGGGAATCGACGGGGGGATCCTACAATGAGCAGTTCTTC. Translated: CASRESTGGSYNEQFF.

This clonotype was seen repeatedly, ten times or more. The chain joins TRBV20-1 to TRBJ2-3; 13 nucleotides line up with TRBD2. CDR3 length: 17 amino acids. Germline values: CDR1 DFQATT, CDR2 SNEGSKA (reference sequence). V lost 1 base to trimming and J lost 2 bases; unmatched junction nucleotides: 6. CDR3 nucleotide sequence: TGCAGTGCTAGAGGAGGACTAGCGGGGGCAAACACAGATACGCAGTATTTT. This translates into CSARGGLAGANTDTQYF.

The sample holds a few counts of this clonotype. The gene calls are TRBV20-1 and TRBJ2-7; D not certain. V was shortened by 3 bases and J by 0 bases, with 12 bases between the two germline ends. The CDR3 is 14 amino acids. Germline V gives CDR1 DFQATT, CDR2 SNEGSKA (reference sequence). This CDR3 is CSASPRVFSYEQYF. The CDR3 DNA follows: TGCAGTGCTAGCCCCCGGGTGTTCTCCTACGAGCAGTACTTC.

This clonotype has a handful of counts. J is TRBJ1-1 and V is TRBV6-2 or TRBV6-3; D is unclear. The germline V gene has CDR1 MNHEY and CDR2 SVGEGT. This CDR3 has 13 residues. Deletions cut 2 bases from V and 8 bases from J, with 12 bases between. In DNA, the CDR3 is TGTGCCAGCAGTTACGCTCCCGGGTACGAAGCTTTCTTT. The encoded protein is CASSYAPGYEAFF.

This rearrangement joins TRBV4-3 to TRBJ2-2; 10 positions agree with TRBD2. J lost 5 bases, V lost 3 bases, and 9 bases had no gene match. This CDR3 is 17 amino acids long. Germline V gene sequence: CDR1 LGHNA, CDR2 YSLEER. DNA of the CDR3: TGCGCCAGCAGCCATTACCCGGGACTAGCGCTAACCGGGGAGCTGTTTTTT. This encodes CASSHYPGLALTGELFF.

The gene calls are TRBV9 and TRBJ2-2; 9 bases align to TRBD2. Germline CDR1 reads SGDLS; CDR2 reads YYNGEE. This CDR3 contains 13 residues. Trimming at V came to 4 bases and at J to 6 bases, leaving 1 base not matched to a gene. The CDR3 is CASSRTSAGELFF. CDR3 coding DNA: TGTGCCAGCAGCCGGACTAGCGCCGGGGAGCTGTTTTTT. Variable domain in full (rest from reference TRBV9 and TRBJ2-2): DSGVTQTPKHLITATGQRVTLRCSPRSGDLSVYWYQQSLDQGLQFLIQYYNGEERAKGNILERFSAQQFPDLHSELNLSSLELGDSALYFCASSRTSAGELFFGEGSRLTVL.

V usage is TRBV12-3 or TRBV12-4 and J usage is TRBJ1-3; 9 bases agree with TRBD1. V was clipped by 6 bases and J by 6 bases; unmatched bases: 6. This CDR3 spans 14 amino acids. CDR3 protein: CASRHRDRENTIYF. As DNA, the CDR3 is TGTGCCAGCAGGCACCGGGACAGGGAAAACACCATATATTTT.

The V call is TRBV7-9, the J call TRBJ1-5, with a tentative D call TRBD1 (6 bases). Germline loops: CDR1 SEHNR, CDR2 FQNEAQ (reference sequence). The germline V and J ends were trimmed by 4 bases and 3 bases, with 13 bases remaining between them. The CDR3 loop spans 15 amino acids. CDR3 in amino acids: CASSSEDRNNQPQHF. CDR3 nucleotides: TGTGCCAGCAGCTCGGAAGACAGGAACAATCAGCCCCAGCATTTT.

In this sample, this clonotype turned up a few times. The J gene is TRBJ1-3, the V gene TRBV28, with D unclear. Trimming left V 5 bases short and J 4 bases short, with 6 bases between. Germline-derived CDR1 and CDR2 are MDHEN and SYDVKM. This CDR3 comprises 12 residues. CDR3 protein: CASSPEGNTIYF. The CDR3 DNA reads TGTGCCAGCAGTCCAGAAGGAAACACCATATATTTT.

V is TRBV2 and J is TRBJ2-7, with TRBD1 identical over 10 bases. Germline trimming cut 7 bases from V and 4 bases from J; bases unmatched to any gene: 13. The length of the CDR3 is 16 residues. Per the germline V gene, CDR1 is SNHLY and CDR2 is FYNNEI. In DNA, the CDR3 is TGTGCCAGCAATCCAGGAAGACAGGGGGCCTGGTACGAGCAGTACTTC. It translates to CASNPGRQGAWYEQYF.

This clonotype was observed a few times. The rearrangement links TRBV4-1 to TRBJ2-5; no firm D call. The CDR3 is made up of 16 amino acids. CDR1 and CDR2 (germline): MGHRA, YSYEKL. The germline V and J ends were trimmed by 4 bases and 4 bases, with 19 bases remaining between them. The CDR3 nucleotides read TGCGCCAGCAGCCTAAGAGTCGGCACAAGACGAGAGACCCAGTACTTC. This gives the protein CASSLRVGTRRETQYF.

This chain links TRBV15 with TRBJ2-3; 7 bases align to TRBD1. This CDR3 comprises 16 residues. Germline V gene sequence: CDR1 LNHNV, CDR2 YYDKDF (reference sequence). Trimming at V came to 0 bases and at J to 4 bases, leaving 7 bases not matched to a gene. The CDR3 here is CATSRDRQGLSDTQYF. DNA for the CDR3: TGTGCCACCAGCAGAGATAGACAGGGTCTCTCAGATACGCAGTATTTT. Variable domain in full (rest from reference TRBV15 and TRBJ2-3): DAMVIQNPRYQVTQFGKPVTLSCSQTLNHNVMYWYQQKSSQAPKLLFHYYDKDFNNEADTPDNFQSRRPNTSFCFLDIRSPGLGDTAMYLCATSRDRQGLSDTQYFGPGTRLTVL.

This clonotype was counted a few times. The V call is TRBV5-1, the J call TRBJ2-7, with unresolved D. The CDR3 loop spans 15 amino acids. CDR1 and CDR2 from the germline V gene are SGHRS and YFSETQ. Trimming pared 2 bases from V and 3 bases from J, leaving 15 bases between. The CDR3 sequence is CASSLSWLSNYEQYF. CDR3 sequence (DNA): TGCGCCAGCAGCTTATCTTGGCTCTCGAACTACGAGCAGTACTTC.

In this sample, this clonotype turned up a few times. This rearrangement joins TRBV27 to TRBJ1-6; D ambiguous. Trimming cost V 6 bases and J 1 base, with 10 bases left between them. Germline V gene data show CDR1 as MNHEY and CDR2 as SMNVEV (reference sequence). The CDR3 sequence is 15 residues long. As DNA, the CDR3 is TGTGCCAGCAGCGCCTCGGGGTCCTATAATTCACCCCTCCACTTT. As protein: CASSASGSYNSPLHF.

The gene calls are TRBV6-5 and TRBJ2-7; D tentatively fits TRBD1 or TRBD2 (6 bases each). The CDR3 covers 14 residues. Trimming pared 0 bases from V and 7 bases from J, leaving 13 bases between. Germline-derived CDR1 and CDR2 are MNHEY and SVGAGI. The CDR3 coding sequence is TGTGCCAGCAGTTACTCGCTGGGGGCGGGGGAGCAGTACTTC. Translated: CASSYSLGAGEQYF.

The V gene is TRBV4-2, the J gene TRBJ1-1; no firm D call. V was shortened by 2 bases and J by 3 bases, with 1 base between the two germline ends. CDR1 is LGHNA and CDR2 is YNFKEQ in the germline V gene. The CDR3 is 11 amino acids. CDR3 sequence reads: CASSQYTEAFF. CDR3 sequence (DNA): TGTGCCAGCAGCCAATACACTGAAGCTTTCTTT.